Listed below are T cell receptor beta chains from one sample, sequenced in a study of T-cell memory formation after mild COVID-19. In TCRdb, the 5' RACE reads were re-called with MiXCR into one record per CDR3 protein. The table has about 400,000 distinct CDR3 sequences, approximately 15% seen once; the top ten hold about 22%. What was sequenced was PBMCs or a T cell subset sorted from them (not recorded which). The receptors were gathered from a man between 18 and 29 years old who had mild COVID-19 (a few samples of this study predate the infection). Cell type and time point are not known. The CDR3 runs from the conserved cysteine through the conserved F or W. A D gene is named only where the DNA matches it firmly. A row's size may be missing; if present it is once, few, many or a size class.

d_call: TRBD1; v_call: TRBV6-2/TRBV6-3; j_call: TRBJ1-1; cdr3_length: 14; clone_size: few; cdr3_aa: CASSFRTGTTEAFF; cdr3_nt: TGTGCCAGCAGTTTCAGGACAGGGACCACTGAAGCTTTCTTT
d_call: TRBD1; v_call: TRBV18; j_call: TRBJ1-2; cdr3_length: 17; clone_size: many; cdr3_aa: CASSPTGTGERSYGYTF; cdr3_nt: TGTGCCAGCTCACCAACCGGGACAGGGGAGAGAAGCTATGGCTACACCTTC
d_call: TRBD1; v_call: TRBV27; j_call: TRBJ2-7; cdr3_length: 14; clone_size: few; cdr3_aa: CASAGQASSYEQYF; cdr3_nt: TGTGCCAGCGCAGGACAGGCCTCCTCCTACGAGCAGTACTTC
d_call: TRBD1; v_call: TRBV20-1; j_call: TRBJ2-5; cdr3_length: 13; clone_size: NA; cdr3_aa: CSADRGPQETQYF; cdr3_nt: TGCAGTGCTGACAGGGGGCCCCAAGAGACCCAGTACTTC
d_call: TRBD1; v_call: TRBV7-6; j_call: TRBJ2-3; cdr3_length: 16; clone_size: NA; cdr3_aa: CASSKKQGAHTDTQYF; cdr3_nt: TGTGCCAGCAGCAAAAAACAGGGGGCCCACACAGATACGCAGTATTTT
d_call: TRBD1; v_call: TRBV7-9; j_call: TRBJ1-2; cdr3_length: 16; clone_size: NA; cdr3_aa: CASSLWLRTGIYGYTF; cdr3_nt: TGTGCCAGCAGCTTATGGTTAAGGACAGGGATCTATGGCTACACCTTC
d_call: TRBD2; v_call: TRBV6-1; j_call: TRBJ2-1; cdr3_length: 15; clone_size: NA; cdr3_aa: CASSELAGDYNEQFF; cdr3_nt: TGTGCCAGCAGTGAATTAGCGGGCGATTACAATGAGCAGTTCTTC
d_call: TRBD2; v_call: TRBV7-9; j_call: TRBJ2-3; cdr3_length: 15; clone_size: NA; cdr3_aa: CASSRSSGGDDTQYF; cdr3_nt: TGTGCCAGCAGCCGCTCTAGCGGGGGGGACGATACGCAGTATTTT
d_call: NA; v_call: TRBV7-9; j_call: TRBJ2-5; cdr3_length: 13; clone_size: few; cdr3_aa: CASSFSAQETQYF; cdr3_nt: TGTGCCAGCAGCTTTAGCGCCCAAGAGACCCAGTACTTC
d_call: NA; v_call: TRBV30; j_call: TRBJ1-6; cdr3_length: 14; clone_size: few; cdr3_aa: CAWSREVAGSPLHF; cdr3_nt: TGTGCCTGGAGCCGGGAGGTGGCGGGTTCACCCCTCCACTTT
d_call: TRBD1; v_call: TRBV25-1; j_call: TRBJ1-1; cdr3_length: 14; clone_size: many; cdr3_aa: CASSGHRGRSEAFF; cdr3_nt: TGTGCCAGCAGTGGTCACAGGGGAAGGTCTGAAGCTTTCTTT
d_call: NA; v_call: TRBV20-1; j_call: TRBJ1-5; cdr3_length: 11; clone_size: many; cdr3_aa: CSARGNQPQHF; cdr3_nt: TGCAGTGCTAGAGGGAATCAGCCCCAGCATTTT
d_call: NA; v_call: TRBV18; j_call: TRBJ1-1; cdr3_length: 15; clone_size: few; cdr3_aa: CVSSPGSSMNTEAFF; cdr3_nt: TGTGTCAGCTCACCAGGGAGCTCTATGAACACTGAAGCTTTCTTT
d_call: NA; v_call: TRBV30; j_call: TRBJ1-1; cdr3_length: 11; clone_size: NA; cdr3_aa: CAWTRNTEAFF; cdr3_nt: TGTGCCTGGACAAGAAACACTGAAGCTTTCTTT
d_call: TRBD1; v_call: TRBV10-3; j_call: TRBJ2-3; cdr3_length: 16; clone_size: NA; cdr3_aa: CAISGTGTEEADTQYF; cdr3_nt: TGTGCCATCAGTGGAACCGGGACAGAAGAAGCAGATACGCAGTATTTT
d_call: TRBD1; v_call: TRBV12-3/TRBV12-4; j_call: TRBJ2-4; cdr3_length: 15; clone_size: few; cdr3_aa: CASRRQGEAKNIQYF; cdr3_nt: TGTGCCAGCAGACGACAGGGAGAGGCCAAAAACATTCAGTACTTC
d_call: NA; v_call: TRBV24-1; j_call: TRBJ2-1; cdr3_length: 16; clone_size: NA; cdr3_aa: CATSENRDSSYNEQFF; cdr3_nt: TGTGCCACCAGTGAAAACAGGGATTCCTCCTACAATGAGCAGTTCTTC
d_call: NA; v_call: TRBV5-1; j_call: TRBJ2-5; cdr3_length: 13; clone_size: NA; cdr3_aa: CASSLESQETQYF; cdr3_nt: TGCGCCAGCAGCTTGGAGTCCCAAGAGACCCAGTACTTC
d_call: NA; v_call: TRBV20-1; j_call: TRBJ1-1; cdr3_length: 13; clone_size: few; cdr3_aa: CSARRQSETEAFF; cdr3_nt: TGCAGTGCTAGGAGGCAGTCTGAGACTGAAGCTTTCTTT
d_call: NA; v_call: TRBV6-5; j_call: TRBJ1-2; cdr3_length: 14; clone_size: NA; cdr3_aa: CASSYSAGFYGYTF; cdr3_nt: TGTGCCAGCAGTTACTCGGCGGGGTTCTATGGCTACACCTTC
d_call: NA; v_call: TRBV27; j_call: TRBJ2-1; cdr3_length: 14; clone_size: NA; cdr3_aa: CASSLSSIFDEQFF; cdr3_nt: TGTGCCAGCAGTTTATCGTCCATCTTCGATGAGCAGTTCTTC
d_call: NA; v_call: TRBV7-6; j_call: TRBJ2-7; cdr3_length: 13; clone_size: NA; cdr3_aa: CASSYRQAYEQYF; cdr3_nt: TGTGCCAGCAGCTACCGACAGGCCTACGAGCAGTACTTC
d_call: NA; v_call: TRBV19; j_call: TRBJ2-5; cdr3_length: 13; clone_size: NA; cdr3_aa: CASSMTGLETQYF; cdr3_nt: TGTGCCAGTAGTATGACGGGACTAGAGACCCAGTACTTC
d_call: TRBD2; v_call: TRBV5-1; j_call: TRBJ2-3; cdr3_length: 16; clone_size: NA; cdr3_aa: CASSPQAGETTDTQYF; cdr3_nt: TGCGCCAGCAGCCCGCAAGCGGGGGAAACCACAGATACGCAGTATTTT
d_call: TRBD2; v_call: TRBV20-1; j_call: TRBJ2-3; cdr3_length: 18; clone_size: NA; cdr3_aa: CSASVVAGGRIYTDTQYF; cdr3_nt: TGCAGTGCTAGTGTGGTAGCGGGGGGGCGAATATACACAGATACGCAGTATTTT
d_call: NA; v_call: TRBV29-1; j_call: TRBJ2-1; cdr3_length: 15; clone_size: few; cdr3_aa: CSVEDTQNSYNEQFF; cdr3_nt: TGCAGCGTTGAAGACACGCAAAACTCCTACAATGAGCAGTTCTTC
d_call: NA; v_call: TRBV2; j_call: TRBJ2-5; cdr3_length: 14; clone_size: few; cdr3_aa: CASRGAQGSETQYF; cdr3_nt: TGTGCCAGCAGGGGCGCGCAGGGGAGCGAGACCCAGTACTTC
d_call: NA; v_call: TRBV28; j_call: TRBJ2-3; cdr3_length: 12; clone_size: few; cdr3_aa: CAGGGNTDTQYF; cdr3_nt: TGTGCCGGTGGGGGGAACACAGATACGCAGTATTTT
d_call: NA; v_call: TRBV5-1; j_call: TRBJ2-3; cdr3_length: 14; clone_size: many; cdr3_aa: CASSLGTNRDTQYF; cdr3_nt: TGCGCCAGCAGCTTGGGGACCAACAGAGATACGCAGTATTTT
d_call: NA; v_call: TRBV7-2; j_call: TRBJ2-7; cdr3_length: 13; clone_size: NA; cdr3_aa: CASSPGTRREQYF; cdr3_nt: TGTGCCAGCAGTCCTGGAACCCGGCGGGAGCAGTACTTC
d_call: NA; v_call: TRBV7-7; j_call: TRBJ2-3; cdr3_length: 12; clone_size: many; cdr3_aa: CASSPTGDTQYF; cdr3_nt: TGTGCTAGCAGCCCGACAGGAGATACGCAGTATTTT
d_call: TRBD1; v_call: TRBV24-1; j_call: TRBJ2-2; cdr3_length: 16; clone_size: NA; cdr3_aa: CATSDRTGRNTGELFF; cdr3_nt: TGTGCCACCAGTGACCGGACAGGGCGAAACACCGGGGAGCTGTTTTTT
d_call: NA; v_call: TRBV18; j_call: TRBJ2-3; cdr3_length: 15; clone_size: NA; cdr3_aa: CASSPPLFSVDTQYF; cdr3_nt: TGTGCCAGCTCACCACCACTATTTAGCGTGGATACGCAGTATTTT
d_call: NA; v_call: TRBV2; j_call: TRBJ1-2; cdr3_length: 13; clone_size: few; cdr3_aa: CASRAGGDYGYTF; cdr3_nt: TGTGCCAGCAGGGCCGGGGGAGATTATGGCTACACCTTC
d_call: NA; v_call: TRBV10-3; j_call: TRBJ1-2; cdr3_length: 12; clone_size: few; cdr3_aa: CAGSQDNYGYTF; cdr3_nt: TGTGCCGGGTCTCAGGATAACTATGGCTACACCTTC
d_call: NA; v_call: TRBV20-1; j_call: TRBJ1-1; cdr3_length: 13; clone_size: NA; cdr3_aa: CSANPGANTEAFF; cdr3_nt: TGCAGTGCTAACCCAGGGGCGAACACTGAAGCTTTCTTT
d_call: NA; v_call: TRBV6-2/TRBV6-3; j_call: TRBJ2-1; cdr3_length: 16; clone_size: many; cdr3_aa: CASSEELRGSHNEQFF; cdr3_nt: TGTGCCAGCAGTGAGGAGCTCCGTGGAAGCCACAATGAGCAGTTCTTC